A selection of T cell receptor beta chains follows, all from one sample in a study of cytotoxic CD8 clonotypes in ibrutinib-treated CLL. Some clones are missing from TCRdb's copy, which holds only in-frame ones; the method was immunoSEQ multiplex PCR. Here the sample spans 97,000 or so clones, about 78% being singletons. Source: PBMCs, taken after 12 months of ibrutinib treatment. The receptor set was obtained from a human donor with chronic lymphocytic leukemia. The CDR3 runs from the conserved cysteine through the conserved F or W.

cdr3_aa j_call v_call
CASSQTGVYGYTF TRBJ1-2 TRBV28
CASSGRGSNQPQHF TRBJ1-5 TRBV19
CASSLSPTEYEQYF TRBJ2-7 TRBV5-5
CASSVGGALNTEAFF TRBJ1-1 TRBV9
CASSLGRRGQIYTEAFF TRBJ1-1 TRBV5-4
CASSIGGLADTQYF TRBJ2-3 TRBV19
CASSPPGGQGAFEQFF TRBJ2-1 TRBV18
CASSLGQEGVQYF TRBJ2-4 TRBV5-1
CASSPWGGNSPLHF TRBJ1-6 TRBV5-1
CASSLEGSGGRGEQYF TRBJ2-7 TRBV11-2
CASSLGQTVYGYTF TRBJ1-2 TRBV5-1
CAWSGRGDEQYF TRBJ2-7 TRBV30
CASRGQGDQPQHF TRBJ1-5 TRBV2
CASSQQSLPDTGELFF TRBJ2-2 TRBV18
CASSLSSTGTEKLFF TRBJ1-4 TRBV7-9